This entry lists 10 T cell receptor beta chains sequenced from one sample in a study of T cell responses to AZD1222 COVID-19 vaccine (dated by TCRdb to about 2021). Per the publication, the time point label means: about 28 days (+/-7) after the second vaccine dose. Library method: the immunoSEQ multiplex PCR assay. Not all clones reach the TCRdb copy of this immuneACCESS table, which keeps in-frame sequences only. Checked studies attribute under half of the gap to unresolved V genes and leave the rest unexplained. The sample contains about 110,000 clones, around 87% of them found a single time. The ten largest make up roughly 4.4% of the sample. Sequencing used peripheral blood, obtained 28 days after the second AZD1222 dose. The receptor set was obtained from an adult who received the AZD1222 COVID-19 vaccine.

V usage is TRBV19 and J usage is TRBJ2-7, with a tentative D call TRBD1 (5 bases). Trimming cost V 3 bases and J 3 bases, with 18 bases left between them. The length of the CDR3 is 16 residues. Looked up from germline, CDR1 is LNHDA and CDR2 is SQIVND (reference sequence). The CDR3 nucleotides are TGTGCCAGTAGTATTAGGGGCCCATACGCCAACTACGAGCAGTACTTC. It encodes CASSIRGPYANYEQYF.

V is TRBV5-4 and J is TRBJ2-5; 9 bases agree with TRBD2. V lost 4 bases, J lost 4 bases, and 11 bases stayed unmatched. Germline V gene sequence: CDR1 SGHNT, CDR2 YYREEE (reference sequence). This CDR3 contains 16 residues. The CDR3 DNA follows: TGTGCCAGCAGCCCAGGCGGGAGGGTAGGGGGAGAGACCCAGTACTTC. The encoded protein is CASSPGGRVGGETQYF.

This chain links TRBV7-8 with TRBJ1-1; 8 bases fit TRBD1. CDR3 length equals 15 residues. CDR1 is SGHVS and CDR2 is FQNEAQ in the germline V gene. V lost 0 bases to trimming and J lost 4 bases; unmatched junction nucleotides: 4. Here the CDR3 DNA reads TGTGCCAGCAGCTTAGCGCGGACAGGGACCACTGAAGCTTTCTTT. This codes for CASSLARTGTTEAFF.

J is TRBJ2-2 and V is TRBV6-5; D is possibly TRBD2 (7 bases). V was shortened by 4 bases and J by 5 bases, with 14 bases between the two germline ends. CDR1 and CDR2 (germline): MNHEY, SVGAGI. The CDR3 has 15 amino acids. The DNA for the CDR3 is TGTGCCAGCAGTTCTGCGGGGGCCCCGACCGGGGAGCTGTTTTTT. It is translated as CASSSAGAPTGELFF.

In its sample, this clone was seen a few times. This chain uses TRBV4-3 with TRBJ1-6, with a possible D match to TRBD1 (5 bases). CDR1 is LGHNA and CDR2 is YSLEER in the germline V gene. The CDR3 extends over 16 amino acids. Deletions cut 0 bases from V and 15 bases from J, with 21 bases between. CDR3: CASSQDYEGGLDSLHF. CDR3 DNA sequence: TGCGCCAGCAGCCAAGATTATGAAGGCGGGTTAGACAGCCTCCACTTT.

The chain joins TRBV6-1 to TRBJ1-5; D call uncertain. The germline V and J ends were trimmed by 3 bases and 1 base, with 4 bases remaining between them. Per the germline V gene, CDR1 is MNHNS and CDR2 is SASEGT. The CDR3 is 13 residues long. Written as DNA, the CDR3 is TGTGCCAGCAGTGAGTACAGCAATCAGCCCCAGCATTTT. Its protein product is CASSEYSNQPQHF.

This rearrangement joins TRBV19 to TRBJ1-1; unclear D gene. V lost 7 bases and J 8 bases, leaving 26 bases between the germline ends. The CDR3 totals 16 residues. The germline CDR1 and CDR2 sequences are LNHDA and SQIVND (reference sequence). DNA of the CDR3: TGTGCCAGTACACAGTCGCGTTGGATGCTCAAAAACGAAGCTTTCTTT. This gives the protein CASTQSRWMLKNEAFF.

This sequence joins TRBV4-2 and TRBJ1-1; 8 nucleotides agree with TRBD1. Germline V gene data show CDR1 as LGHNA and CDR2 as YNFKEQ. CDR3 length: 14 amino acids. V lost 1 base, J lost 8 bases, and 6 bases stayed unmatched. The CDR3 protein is CASSQAPGGVEAFF. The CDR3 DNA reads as TGTGCCAGCAGCCAAGCTCCAGGGGGCGTGGAAGCTTTCTTT.

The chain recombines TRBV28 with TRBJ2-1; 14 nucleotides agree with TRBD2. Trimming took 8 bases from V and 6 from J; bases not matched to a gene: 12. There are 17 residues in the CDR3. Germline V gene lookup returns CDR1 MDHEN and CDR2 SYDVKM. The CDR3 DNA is TGTGCCAGCGAACCCGGGACTAGCGGGAGAGATGTCAATGAGCAGTTCTTC. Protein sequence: CASEPGTSGRDVNEQFF.

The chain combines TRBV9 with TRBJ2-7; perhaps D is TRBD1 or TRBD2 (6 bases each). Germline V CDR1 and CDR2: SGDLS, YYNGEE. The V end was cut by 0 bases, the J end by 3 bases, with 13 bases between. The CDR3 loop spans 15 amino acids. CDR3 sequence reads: CASSVGRGLYYEQYF. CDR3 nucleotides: TGTGCCAGCAGCGTAGGGAGGGGGTTGTACTACGAGCAGTACTTC.